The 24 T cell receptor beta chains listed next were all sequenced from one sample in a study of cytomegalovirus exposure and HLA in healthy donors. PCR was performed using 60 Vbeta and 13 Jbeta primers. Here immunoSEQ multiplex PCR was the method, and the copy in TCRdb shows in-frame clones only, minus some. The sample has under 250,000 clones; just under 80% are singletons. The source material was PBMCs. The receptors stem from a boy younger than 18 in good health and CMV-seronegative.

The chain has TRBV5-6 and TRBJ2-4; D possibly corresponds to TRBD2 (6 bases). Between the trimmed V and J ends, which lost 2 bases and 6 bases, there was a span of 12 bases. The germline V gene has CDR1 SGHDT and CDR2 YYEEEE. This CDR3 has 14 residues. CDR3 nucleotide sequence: TGTGCCAGCAGCTTCCGGGGGTCCGTAAACATTCAGTACTTC. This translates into CASSFRGSVNIQYF.

CDR3 protein: CASSQGLAGVAETQYF. In DNA, the CDR3 is TGCGCCAGCAGCCAAGGACTAGCGGGAGTAGCAGAGACCCAGTACTTC. J is TRBJ2-5 and V is TRBV5-1; 13 nucleotides agree with TRBD2. V trimming: 4 bases; J trimming: 4 bases; junction bases outside the gene matches: 7. The V gene's germline CDR1 is SGHRS and CDR2 YFSETQ. This CDR3 region has 16 residues. Full variable domain (missing parts from reference TRBV5-1 and TRBJ2-5): KAGVTQTPRYLIKTRGQQVTLSCSPISGHRSVSWYQQTPGQGLQFLFEYFSETQRNKGNFPGRFSGRQFSNSRSEMNVSTLELGDSALYLCASSQGLAGVAETQYFGPGTRLLVL.

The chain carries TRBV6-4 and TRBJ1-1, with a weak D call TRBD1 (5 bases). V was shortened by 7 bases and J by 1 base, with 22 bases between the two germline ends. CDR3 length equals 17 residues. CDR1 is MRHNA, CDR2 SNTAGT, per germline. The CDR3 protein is CASTEPGRCRGNTEAFF. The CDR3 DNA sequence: TGTGCCAGCACTGAACCGGGCAGGTGTAGGGGGAACACTGAAGCTTTCTTT.

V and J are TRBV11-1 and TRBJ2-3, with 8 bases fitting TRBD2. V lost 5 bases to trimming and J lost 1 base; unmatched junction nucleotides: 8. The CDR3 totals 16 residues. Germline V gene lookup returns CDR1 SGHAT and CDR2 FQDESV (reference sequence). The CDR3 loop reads CASSRTVSGGTDTQYF. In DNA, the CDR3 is TGTGCCAGCAGCCGAACCGTTAGCGGGGGCACAGATACGCAGTATTTT.

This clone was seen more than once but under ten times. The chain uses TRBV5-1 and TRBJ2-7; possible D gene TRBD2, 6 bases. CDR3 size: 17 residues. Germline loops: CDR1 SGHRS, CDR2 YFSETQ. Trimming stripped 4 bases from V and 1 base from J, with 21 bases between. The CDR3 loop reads CASSPFWAGRESYEQYF. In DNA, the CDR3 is TGCGCCAGCAGCCCTTTTTGGGCGGGAAGGGAGTCCTACGAGCAGTACTTC. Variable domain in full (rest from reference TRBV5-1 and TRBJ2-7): KAGVTQTPRYLIKTRGQQVTLSCSPISGHRSVSWYQQTPGQGLQFLFEYFSETQRNKGNFPGRFSGRQFSNSRSEMNVSTLELGDSALYLCASSPFWAGRESYEQYFGPGTRLTVT.

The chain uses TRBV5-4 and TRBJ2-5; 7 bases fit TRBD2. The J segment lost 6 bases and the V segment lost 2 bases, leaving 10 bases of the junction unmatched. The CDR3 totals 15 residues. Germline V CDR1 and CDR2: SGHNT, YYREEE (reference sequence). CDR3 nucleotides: TGTGCCAGCAGCTTAGATGTCGGGGGGAAGAAGACCCAGTACTTC. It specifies CASSLDVGGKKTQYF.

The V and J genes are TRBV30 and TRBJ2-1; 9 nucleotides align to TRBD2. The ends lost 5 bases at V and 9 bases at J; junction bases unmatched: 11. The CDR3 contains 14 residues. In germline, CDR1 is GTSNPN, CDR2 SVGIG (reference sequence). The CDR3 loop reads CAWDALAGKGEQFF. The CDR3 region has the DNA TGTGCCTGGGATGCGCTAGCGGGAAAGGGTGAGCAGTTCTTC.

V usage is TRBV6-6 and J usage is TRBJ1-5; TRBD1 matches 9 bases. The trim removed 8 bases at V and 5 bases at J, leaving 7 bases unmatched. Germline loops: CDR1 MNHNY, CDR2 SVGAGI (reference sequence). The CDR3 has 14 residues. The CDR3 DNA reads TGTGCCAGCTGTTGGGGACAGGGATATCAGCCCCAGCATTTT. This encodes CASCWGQGYQPQHF.

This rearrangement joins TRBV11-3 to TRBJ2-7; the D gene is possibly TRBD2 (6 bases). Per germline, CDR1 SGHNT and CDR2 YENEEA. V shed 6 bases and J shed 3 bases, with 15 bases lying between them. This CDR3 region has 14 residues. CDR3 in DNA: TGTGCCAGCAGTTTGTGGGGGGAAGACTACGAGCAGTACTTC. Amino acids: CASSLWGEDYEQYF.

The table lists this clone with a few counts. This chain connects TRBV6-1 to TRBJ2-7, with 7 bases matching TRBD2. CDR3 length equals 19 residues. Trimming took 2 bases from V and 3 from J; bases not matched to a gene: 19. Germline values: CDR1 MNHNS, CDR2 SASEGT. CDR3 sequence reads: CASSETVRGRRLAVYEQYF. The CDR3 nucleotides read TGTGCCAGCAGTGAAACGGTTAGGGGCCGAAGGCTAGCGGTCTACGAGCAGTACTTC.

The CDR3, as DNA: TGTGCCTTAATACCGGGAGTTTCTGGAAACACCATATATTTT. Residues: CALIPGVSGNTIYF. This sequence joins TRBV30 and TRBJ1-3; D gene ambiguous. The ends were cut back, 7 bases at V and 1 base at J, with 14 bases in the middle. The CDR3 has 14 amino acids. The germline V gene has CDR1 GTSNPN and CDR2 SVGIG (reference sequence).

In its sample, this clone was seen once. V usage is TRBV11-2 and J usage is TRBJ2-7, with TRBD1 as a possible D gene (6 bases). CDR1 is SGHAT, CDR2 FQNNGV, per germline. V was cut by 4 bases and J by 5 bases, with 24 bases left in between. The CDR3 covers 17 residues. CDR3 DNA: TGTGCCAGCAGCTCGACAGGACGGAGGTTTAGGCACGACGAGCAGTACTTC. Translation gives CASSSTGRRFRHDEQYF.

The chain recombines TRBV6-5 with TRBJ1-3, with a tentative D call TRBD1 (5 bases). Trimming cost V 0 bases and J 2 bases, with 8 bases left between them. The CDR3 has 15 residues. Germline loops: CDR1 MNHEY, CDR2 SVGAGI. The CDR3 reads CASSYSGVTGNTIYF. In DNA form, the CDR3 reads TGTGCCAGCAGTTACTCAGGGGTCACTGGAAACACCATATATTTT.

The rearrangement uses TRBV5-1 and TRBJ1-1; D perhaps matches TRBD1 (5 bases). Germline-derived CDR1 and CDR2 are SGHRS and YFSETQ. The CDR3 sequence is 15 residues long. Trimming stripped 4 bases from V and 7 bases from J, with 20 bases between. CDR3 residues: CASSPGGGGGREAFF. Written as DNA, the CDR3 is TGCGCCAGCAGCCCTGGGGGTGGCGGGGGTCGTGAAGCTTTCTTT.

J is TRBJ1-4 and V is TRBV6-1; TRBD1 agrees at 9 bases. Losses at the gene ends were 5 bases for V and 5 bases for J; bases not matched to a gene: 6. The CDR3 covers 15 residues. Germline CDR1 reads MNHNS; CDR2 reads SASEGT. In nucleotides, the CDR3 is TGTGCCAGCAGTTGGGGACAGGGTCTGAATGAAAAACTGTTTTTT. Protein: CASSWGQGLNEKLFF.

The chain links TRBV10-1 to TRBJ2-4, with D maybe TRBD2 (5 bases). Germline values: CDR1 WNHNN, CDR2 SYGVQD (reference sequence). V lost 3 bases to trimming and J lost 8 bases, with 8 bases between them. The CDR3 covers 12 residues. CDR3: CASSDGVYIQYF. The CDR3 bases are TGCGCCAGCAGTGACGGGGTTTACATTCAGTACTTC.

The CDR3 here is CASSIGSRQGVYEQYF. CDR3 nucleotide sequence: TGTGCCAGTAGTATAGGGTCCCGACAGGGCGTCTACGAGCAGTACTTC. The J gene is TRBJ2-7, the V gene TRBV19; 7 positions agree with TRBD1. V lost 1 base to trimming and J lost 3 bases; unmatched junction nucleotides: 9. This CDR3 is 16 amino acids long. Germline V gene data show CDR1 as LNHDA and CDR2 as SQIVND (reference sequence).

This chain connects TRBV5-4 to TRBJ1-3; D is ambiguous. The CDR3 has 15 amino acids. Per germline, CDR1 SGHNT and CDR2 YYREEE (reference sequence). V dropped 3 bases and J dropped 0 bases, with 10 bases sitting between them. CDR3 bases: TGTGCCAGCAGCTCTGGGAGAAACTCTGGAAACACCATATATTTT. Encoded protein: CASSSGRNSGNTIYF.

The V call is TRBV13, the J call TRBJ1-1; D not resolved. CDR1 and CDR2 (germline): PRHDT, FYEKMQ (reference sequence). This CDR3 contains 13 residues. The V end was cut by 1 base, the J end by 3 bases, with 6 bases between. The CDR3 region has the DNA TGTGCCAGCAGCTTAGAACTTTACACTGAAGCTTTCTTT. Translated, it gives CASSLELYTEAFF.

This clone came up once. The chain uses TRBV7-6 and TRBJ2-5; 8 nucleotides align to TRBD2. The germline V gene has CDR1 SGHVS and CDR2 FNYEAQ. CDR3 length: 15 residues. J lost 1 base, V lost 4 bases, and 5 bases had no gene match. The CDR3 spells CASSSTSAIQETQYF. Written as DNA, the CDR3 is TGTGCCAGCAGCTCGACTAGCGCCATCCAAGAGACCCAGTACTTC. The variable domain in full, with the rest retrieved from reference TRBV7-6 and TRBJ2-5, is GAGVSQSPRYKVTKRGQDVALRCDPISGHVSLYWYRQALGQGPEFLTYFNYEAQQDKSGLPNDRFSAERPEGSISTLTIQRTEQRDSAMYRCASSSTSAIQETQYFGPGTRLLVL.

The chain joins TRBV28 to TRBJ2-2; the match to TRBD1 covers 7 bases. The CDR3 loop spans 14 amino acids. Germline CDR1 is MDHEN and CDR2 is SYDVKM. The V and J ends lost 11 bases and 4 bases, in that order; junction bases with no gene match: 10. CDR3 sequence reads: CAGGTEGATGELFF. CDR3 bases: TGTGCCGGGGGTACAGAGGGGGCCACCGGGGAGCTGTTTTTT.

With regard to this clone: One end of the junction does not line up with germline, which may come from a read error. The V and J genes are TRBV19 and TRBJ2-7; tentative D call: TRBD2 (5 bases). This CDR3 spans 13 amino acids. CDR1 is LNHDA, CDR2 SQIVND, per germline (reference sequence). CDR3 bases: TGTGCCAGTAGTATTATGGACTCCCACGAGCAGTACTTC. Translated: CASSIMDSHEQYF.

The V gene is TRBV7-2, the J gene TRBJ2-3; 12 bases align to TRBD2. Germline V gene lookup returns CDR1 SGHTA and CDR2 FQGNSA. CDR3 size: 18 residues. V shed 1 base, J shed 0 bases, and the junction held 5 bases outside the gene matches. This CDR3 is CASSLGLAGGFSTDTQYF. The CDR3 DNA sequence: TGTGCCAGCAGCTTAGGTCTAGCGGGAGGGTTTAGCACAGATACGCAGTATTTT.

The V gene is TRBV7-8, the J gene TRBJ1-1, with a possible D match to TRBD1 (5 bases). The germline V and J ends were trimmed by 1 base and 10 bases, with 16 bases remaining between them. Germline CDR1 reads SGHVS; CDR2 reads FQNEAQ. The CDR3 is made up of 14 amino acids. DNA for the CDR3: TGTGCCAGCAGCTTAGAGGGTTCAGGGTTAGTAGCTTTCTTT. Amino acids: CASSLEGSGLVAFF. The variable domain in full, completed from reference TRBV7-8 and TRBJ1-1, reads GAGVSQSPRYKVAKRGQDVALRCDPISGHVSLFWYQQALGQGPEFLTYFQNEAQLDKSGLPSDRFFAERPEGSVSTLKIQRTQQEDSAVYLCASSLEGSGLVAFFGQGTRLTVV.